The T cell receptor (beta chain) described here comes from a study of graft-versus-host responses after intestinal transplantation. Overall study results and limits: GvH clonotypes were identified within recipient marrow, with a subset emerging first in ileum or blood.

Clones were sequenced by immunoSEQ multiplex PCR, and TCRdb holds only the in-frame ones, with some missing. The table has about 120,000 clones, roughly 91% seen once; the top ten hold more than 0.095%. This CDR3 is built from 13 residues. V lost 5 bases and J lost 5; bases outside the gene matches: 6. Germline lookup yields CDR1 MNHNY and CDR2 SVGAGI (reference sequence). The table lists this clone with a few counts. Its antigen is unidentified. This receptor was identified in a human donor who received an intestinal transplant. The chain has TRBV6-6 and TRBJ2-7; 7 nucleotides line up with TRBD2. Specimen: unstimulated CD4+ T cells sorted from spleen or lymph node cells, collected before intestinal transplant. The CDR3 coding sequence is TGTGCCAGCAGTGCGGGAGTAGTCCACGAGCAGTACTTC. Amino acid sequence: CASSAGVVHEQYF.